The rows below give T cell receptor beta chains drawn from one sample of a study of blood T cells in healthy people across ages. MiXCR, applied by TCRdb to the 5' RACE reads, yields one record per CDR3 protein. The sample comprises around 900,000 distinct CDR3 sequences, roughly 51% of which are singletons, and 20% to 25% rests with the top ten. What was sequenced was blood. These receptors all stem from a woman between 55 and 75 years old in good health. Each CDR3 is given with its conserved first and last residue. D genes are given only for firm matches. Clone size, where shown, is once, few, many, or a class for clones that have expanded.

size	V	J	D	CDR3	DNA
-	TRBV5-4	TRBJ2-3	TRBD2	CASSLAGGGTQYF	TGTGCCAGCAGCTTAGCGGGAGGGGGCACGCAGTATTTT
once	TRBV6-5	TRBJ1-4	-	CASMGESFEKLFF	TGTGCCAGCATGGGGGAAAGTTTCGAAAAACTGTTTTTT
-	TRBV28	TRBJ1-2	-	CASIAGPAGRLIQRYTF	TGTGCCAGCATAGCTGGGCCGGCAGGGCGCCTGATTCAACGCTACACCTTC
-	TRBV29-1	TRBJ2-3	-	CSVDYNTDTQYF	TGCAGCGTTGATTATAACACAGATACGCAGTATTTT
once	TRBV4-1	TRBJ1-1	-	CASSQGPSAFF	TGCGCCAGCAGCCAGGGACCGTCGGCTTTCTTT
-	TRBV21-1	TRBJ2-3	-	CASSKVGTDTQYF	TGTGCCAGCAGCAAAGTGGGCACAGATACGCAGTATTTT
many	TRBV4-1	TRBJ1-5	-	CASSQVGEGSNQPQHF	TGCGCCAGCAGCCAAGTTGGGGAGGGCAGCAATCAGCCCCAGCATTTT
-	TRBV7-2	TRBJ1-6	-	CASSSSTGPGISPLHF	TGTGCCAGCAGTTCCTCTACAGGGCCGGGGATTTCACCCCTCCACTTT
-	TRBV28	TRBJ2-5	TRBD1	CASSANKWGQGETQYF	TGTGCCAGCAGTGCTAATAAATGGGGACAGGGCGAGACCCAGTACTTC
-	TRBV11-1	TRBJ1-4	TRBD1	CASSRDRSEKLFF	TGTGCCAGCAGCCGGGACAGAAGCGAAAAACTGTTTTTT
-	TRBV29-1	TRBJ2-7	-	CSVRHLSYEQYF	TGCAGCGTCCGACACCTCTCCTACGAGCAGTACTTC
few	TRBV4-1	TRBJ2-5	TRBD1	CASSQPGTGDQETQYF	TGCGCCAGCAGCCAACCTGGGACAGGGGATCAAGAGACCCAGTACTTC
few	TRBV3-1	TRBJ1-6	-	CASTRSRNSPLHF	TGTGCCAGCACTCGAAGTCGGAATTCACCCCTCCACTTT
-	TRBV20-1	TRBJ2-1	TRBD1	CSARDRGSYNEQFF	TGCAGTGCTAGGGACAGGGGATCCTACAATGAGCAGTTCTTC
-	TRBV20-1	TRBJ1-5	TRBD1	CSARDGPDRVARPQHF	TGCAGTGCTAGAGATGGTCCCGACAGGGTCGCACGGCCCCAGCATTTT
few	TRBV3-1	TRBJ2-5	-	CASSQRGAQETQYF	TGTGCCAGCAGCCAGAGAGGTGCCCAAGAGACCCAGTACTTC